This note documents a single T cell receptor (beta chain) sequence. The antigen is not known. This PCR relied on a set of 60 Vbeta primers and 13 Jbeta primers. The assay was immunoSEQ multiplex PCR, and TCRdb's table has in-frame clones only and misses some. Of around 120,000 clones in the sample, around two thirds were seen once. This entry is derived from a study of cytomegalovirus exposure and HLA in healthy donors. Overall study results and limits: Information on immune exposure was restricted to one variable (CMV serostatus).

Germline-derived CDR1 and CDR2 are SQVTM and ANQGSEA. V lost 7 bases to trimming and J lost 2 bases, with 14 bases between them. This CDR3 contains 13 residues. This rearrangement joins TRBV29-1 to TRBJ1-2; D not certain. This clonotype was sampled from a woman aged 35 to 49 in good health and CMV-seropositive. The sample taken for sequencing was PBMCs. The CDR3 loop is CSGYSRGNYGYTF. The CDR3 DNA follows: TGCAGCGGCTACAGTCGGGGAAACTATGGCTACACCTTC.